The count of the clone carrying this T cell receptor beta chain is one. The source of the sample is a study of blood T cell repertoires in COVID-19. Study-level information: T cells, B-cell-depleted T cells, or PBMCs supplied cDNA or gDNA.

The protocol was immunoSEQ multiplex PCR, while the TCRdb copy is restricted to in-frame clones and leaves out a portion. The data contain roughly 150,000 clones, 79% of them singletons. CDR1 ENHRY and CDR2 SYGVKD come from the germline V gene. This CDR3 is 12 amino acids long. V dropped 8 bases and J dropped 3 bases, with 10 bases sitting between them. Sequenced sample: peripheral blood. The sequence came from an older woman with COVID-19, enrolled during active disease. This chain uses TRBV10-3 with TRBJ1-2; no reliable D call. DNA for the CDR3: TGTGCCATCGCCACAGAAGACTATGGCTACACCTTC. It translates to CAIATEDYGYTF.